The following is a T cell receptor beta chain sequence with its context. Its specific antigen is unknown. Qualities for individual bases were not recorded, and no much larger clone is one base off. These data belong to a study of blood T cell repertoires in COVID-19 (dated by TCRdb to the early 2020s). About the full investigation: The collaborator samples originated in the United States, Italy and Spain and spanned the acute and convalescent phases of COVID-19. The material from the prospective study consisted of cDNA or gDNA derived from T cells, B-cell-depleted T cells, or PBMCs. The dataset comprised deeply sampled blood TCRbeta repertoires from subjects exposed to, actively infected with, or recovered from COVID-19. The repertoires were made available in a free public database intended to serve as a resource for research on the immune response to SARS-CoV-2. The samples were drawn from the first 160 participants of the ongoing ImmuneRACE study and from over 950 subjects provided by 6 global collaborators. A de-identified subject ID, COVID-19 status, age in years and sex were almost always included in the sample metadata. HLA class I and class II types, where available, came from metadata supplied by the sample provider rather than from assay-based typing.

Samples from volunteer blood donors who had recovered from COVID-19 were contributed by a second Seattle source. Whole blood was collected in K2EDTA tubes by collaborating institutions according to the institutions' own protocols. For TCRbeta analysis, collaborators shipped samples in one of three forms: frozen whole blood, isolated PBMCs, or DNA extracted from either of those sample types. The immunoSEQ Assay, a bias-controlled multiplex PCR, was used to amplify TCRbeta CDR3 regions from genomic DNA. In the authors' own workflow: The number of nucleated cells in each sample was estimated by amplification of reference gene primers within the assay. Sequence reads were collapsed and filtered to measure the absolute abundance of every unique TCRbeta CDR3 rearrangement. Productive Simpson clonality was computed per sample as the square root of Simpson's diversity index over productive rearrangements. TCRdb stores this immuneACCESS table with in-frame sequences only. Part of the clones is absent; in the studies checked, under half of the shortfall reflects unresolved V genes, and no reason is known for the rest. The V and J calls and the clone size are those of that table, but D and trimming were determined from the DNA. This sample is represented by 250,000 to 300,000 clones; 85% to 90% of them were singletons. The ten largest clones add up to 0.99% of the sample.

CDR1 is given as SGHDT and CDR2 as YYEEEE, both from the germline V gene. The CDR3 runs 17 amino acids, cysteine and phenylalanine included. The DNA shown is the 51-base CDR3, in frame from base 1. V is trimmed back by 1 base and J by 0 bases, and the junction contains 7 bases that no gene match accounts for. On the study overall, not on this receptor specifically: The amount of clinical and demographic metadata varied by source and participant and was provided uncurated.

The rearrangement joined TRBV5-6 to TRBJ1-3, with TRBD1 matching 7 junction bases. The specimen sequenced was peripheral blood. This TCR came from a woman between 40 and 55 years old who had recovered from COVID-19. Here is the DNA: TGTGCCAGCAGCTTGCCAGGACAGGAGGACTCTGGAAACACCATATATTTT. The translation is CASSLPGQEDSGNTIYF.